Listed below are T cell receptor beta chains from one sample, sequenced in a study of T cell repertoires and HLA-DP antigens. Clones were sequenced by immunoSEQ multiplex PCR, and TCRdb holds only the in-frame ones, with some missing. This repertoire shows some 2,000 clones, around 70% found once; its top ten account for 45%. Sequencing input: CD137- CD4+ T cells from cultured PBMCs. The receptors were sampled from a man aged 50-59 years in good health and CMV-seronegative. Both conserved end residues are part of each CDR3. A D gene is named only where the DNA matches it firmly. Clone size is not always given. Where it is, it says once, few, many or a class for expanded clones.

v_call: TRBV18; j_call: TRBJ2-5; d_call: TRBD2; clone_size: NA; cdr3_nt: TGTGCCAGCTCACCACGACGGGTAGCGGGGGGCAGCGTCGTAGAGACCCAGTACTTC; cdr3_aa: CASSPRRVAGGSVVETQYF
v_call: TRBV9; j_call: TRBJ2-5; d_call: NA; clone_size: NA; cdr3_nt: TGTGCCAGCAGCTCCCCCCCGGGGGAGACCCAGTACTTC; cdr3_aa: CASSSPPGETQYF
v_call: TRBV7-2; j_call: TRBJ2-5; d_call: TRBD1; clone_size: NA; cdr3_nt: TGTGCCAGCAGCCCCGGGACAGGGGGAGAGACCCAGTACTTC; cdr3_aa: CASSPGTGGETQYF
v_call: TRBV7-2; j_call: TRBJ1-5; d_call: NA; clone_size: NA; cdr3_nt: TGTGCCAGCAGCTTAGATTCCGGCCCCCAGCCCCAGCATTTT; cdr3_aa: CASSLDSGPQPQHF
v_call: TRBV6-4; j_call: TRBJ1-1; d_call: NA; clone_size: NA; cdr3_nt: TGTGCCAGCAAAGACTGGGTCAAGGGGTACACTGAAGCTTTCTTT; cdr3_aa: CASKDWVKGYTEAFF
v_call: TRBV5-6; j_call: TRBJ2-7; d_call: TRBD1; clone_size: NA; cdr3_nt: TGTGCCAGCAGCCCCCGGGACAGAGACTCCTCCGAGCAGTACTTC; cdr3_aa: CASSPRDRDSSEQYF
v_call: TRBV9; j_call: TRBJ1-1; d_call: NA; clone_size: few; cdr3_nt: TGTGCCAGCAGCCTTAGTAACACTGAAGCTTTCTTT; cdr3_aa: CASSLSNTEAFF
v_call: TRBV5-4; j_call: TRBJ2-1; d_call: NA; clone_size: NA; cdr3_nt: TGTGCCAGCAGCTTGTTCCAGGGACCGAGTGAGCAGTTCTTC; cdr3_aa: CASSLFQGPSEQFF
v_call: TRBV11-2; j_call: TRBJ2-5; d_call: NA; clone_size: NA; cdr3_nt: TGTGCCAGCAGCTTGGAGGGGACAGTTAAAGAGACCCAGTACTTC; cdr3_aa: CASSLEGTVKETQYF
v_call: TRBV28; j_call: TRBJ1-2; d_call: NA; clone_size: NA; cdr3_nt: TGTGCCAGCAGTTTCTTTGGTGGCTACACCTTC; cdr3_aa: CASSFFGGYTF
v_call: TRBV30; j_call: TRBJ1-2; d_call: NA; clone_size: NA; cdr3_nt: TGTGCCTGGACCTTAGGGATCAACTATGGCTACACCTTC; cdr3_aa: CAWTLGINYGYTF
v_call: TRBV7-2; j_call: TRBJ1-2; d_call: NA; clone_size: NA; cdr3_nt: TGTGCCAGCAGCCCTCGCTTCAGCTATGGCTACACCTTC; cdr3_aa: CASSPRFSYGYTF
v_call: TRBV5-1; j_call: TRBJ2-5; d_call: NA; clone_size: NA; cdr3_nt: TGCGCCAGCAGCTTGGAGGGGGAGACCCAGTACTTC; cdr3_aa: CASSLEGETQYF
v_call: TRBV29-1; j_call: TRBJ1-4; d_call: TRBD1; clone_size: NA; cdr3_nt: TGCAGCGTTGGACAGGGGAGGGTAAATGAAAAACTGTTTTTT; cdr3_aa: CSVGQGRVNEKLFF
v_call: TRBV29-1; j_call: TRBJ1-1; d_call: NA; clone_size: few; cdr3_nt: TGCAGCGTTGGTCATCTAGAAGCTTTCTTT; cdr3_aa: CSVGHLEAFF
v_call: TRBV4-1; j_call: TRBJ2-3; d_call: TRBD2; clone_size: NA; cdr3_nt: TGCGCCAGCAGCCAAGGGGGCGGGGGGCCTAAAAGCACAGATACGCAGTATTTT; cdr3_aa: CASSQGGGGPKSTDTQYF
v_call: TRBV7-5; j_call: TRBJ2-7; d_call: NA; clone_size: once; cdr3_nt: TGTGCCAGAAGCCACGACATAAGGGGCTACGAGCAGTACTTC; cdr3_aa: CARSHDIRGYEQYF
v_call: TRBV28; j_call: TRBJ1-2; d_call: TRBD1; clone_size: NA; cdr3_nt: TGTGCCAGTAAGTCACCGGGACAGGTATCCGGCTACACCTTC; cdr3_aa: CASKSPGQVSGYTF
v_call: TRBV27; j_call: TRBJ2-7; d_call: TRBD2; clone_size: NA; cdr3_nt: TGTGCCAGCAGTTTCGGGACTAGCGGGGAAGGTGAGCAGTACTTC; cdr3_aa: CASSFGTSGEGEQYF
v_call: TRBV11-1; j_call: TRBJ2-5; d_call: TRBD2; clone_size: NA; cdr3_nt: TGTGCCAGCAGCTTAAATCCCGGGACTAGCGGACGTGAGACCCAGTACTTC; cdr3_aa: CASSLNPGTSGRETQYF
v_call: TRBV27; j_call: TRBJ1-6; d_call: NA; clone_size: NA; cdr3_nt: TGTGCCAGCAGTTGGGTGACGGAGAATTCACCCCTCCACTTT; cdr3_aa: CASSWVTENSPLHF
v_call: TRBV5-1; j_call: TRBJ2-1; d_call: TRBD2; clone_size: NA; cdr3_nt: TGCGCCAGCAGCAAAGGACTAGCGGGAGGGTACAATGAGCAGTTCTTC; cdr3_aa: CASSKGLAGGYNEQFF
v_call: TRBV6-4; j_call: TRBJ2-2; d_call: NA; clone_size: NA; cdr3_nt: TGTGCCAGCAGTACCACCCCCGGGGCCGGGGAGCTGTTTTTT; cdr3_aa: CASSTTPGAGELFF
v_call: TRBV29-1; j_call: TRBJ2-5; d_call: TRBD2; clone_size: NA; cdr3_nt: TGCAGCGGGGAGGGCCGCCCAAAAGAGACCCAGTACTTC; cdr3_aa: CSGEGRPKETQYF
v_call: TRBV11-1; j_call: TRBJ2-7; d_call: NA; clone_size: once; cdr3_nt: TGTGCCAGCAGCCCCGACTCTTCGCGATTCTACGAGCAGTACTTC; cdr3_aa: CASSPDSSRFYEQYF
v_call: TRBV11-3; j_call: TRBJ2-5; d_call: TRBD2; clone_size: NA; cdr3_nt: TGTGCCAGCAGCCCCGGGACTAGCGGGGGGAAAGAGACCCAGTACTTC; cdr3_aa: CASSPGTSGGKETQYF
v_call: TRBV6-5; j_call: TRBJ2-5; d_call: NA; clone_size: large; cdr3_nt: TGTGCCAGCAGTTACCAATTATGGGGCACCCAAGAGACCCAGTACTTC; cdr3_aa: CASSYQLWGTQETQYF
v_call: TRBV5-1; j_call: TRBJ2-6; d_call: NA; clone_size: NA; cdr3_nt: TGCGCCAGCAGATCGGGCGGTGGGCCAGACCCCTCTGGGGCCAACGTCCTGACTTTC; cdr3_aa: CASRSGGGPDPSGANVLTF
v_call: TRBV19; j_call: TRBJ2-5; d_call: NA; clone_size: NA; cdr3_nt: TGTGCCAGTAATCCAGGCAGCCTCCATGAGGAGACCCAGTACTTC; cdr3_aa: CASNPGSLHEETQYF
v_call: TRBV5-1; j_call: TRBJ2-7; d_call: TRBD2; clone_size: NA; cdr3_nt: TGCGCCAGCAGCTACATAGCGGGAGGGTCCTACGAGCAGTACTTC; cdr3_aa: CASSYIAGGSYEQYF
v_call: TRBV7-2; j_call: TRBJ2-7; d_call: TRBD2; clone_size: NA; cdr3_nt: TGTGCCAGCAGCTTAGAGGCTAGCGGGAGGACAAGCTCCTACGAGCAGTACTTC; cdr3_aa: CASSLEASGRTSSYEQYF
v_call: TRBV12-2; j_call: TRBJ1-2; d_call: NA; clone_size: few; cdr3_nt: TGTGCAAGTCGCTTAACCGCGTGGGGGGCCGACGTAGCTAACTATGGCTACACCTTC; cdr3_aa: CASRLTAWGADVANYGYTF
v_call: TRBV5-8; j_call: TRBJ1-5; d_call: NA; clone_size: NA; cdr3_nt: TGTGCCAGCAGCTTGGACAGCCCGGCGGGTCAGCCCCAGCATTTT; cdr3_aa: CASSLDSPAGQPQHF
v_call: TRBV19; j_call: TRBJ2-3; d_call: TRBD1; clone_size: NA; cdr3_nt: TGTGCCAGTAGTACCGCGGTAGGGGGCCGGGCAGATACGCAGTATTTT; cdr3_aa: CASSTAVGGRADTQYF
v_call: TRBV18; j_call: TRBJ2-7; d_call: NA; clone_size: NA; cdr3_nt: TGTGCCAGCGCCTCGGGCTCCTCCTACGAGCAGTACTTC; cdr3_aa: CASASGSSYEQYF
v_call: TRBV27; j_call: TRBJ1-2; d_call: NA; clone_size: NA; cdr3_nt: TGTGCCAGCAGACGGGACTCAGCTAACTATGGCTACACCTTC; cdr3_aa: CASRRDSANYGYTF
v_call: TRBV6-4; j_call: TRBJ1-2; d_call: NA; clone_size: few; cdr3_nt: TGTGCCAGCAGCGCACAAGGGATAGGGGGCTACACCTTC; cdr3_aa: CASSAQGIGGYTF
v_call: TRBV18; j_call: TRBJ2-7; d_call: TRBD2; clone_size: NA; cdr3_nt: TGTGCCAGCTCAGAGCGGGGGCCCAACTACGAGCAGTACTTC; cdr3_aa: CASSERGPNYEQYF
v_call: TRBV28; j_call: TRBJ1-5; d_call: NA; clone_size: NA; cdr3_nt: TGTGCCAGCAGTTTCGGGGCCAAGATGCCTTTCCAGCCCCAGCATTTT; cdr3_aa: CASSFGAKMPFQPQHF
v_call: TRBV6-4; j_call: TRBJ2-1; d_call: TRBD1; clone_size: NA; cdr3_nt: TGTGCCAGCAGTGACTCGACAGGGGGCTCCTACAATGAGCAGTTCTTC; cdr3_aa: CASSDSTGGSYNEQFF
v_call: TRBV19; j_call: TRBJ2-2; d_call: TRBD1; clone_size: NA; cdr3_nt: TGTGCCAGTAGTGGGACAGGATCCGGGGAGCTGTTTTTT; cdr3_aa: CASSGTGSGELFF